This TCR beta chain emerged from a study of T cells after yellow fever vaccination. This clonotype came up a few times. Its target is not known. Study results and limitations: There was a small share of clonotypes that showed up in both the CD4 and CD8 compartments. The bulk population could contribute abundant contaminating clonotypes to FACS-sorted repertoires.

Each CDR3 protein gets one entry after TCRdb re-called the 5' RACE reads with MiXCR. The profile covers around 610,000 distinct CDR3 sequences, with around an eighth appearing a single time and roughly an eighth taken by the ten largest. The source of this sequence is a man aged 25-45 years who received the YFV17D yellow fever vaccine. Sequenced material: PBMCs, taken on the day of the yellow fever booster vaccination.

CDR3 protein: CASSPASGFKEQYF. As DNA, the CDR3 is TGTGCCAGCAGTCCCGCCAGCGGGTTTAAGGAGCAGTACTTC. The rearrangement links TRBV5-6 to TRBJ2-7; tentatively, D is TRBD2 (6 bases). This CDR3 comprises 14 residues. V lost 5 bases to trimming and J lost 7 bases, with 19 bases between them. From germline, CDR1 is SGHDT and CDR2 YYEEEE. Full variable domain (remainder filled in from reference TRBV5-6 and TRBJ2-7): DAGVTQSPTHLIKTRGQQVTLRCSPKSGHDTVSWYQQALGQGPQFIFQYYEEEERQRGNFPDRFSGHQFPNYSSELNVNALLLGDSALYLCASSPASGFKEQYFGPGTRLTVT.